These 31 T cell receptor beta chains were all obtained from the same sample, sequenced in a study of radiotherapy plus CTLA-4 blockade in lung cancer (dated by TCRdb to between 2018 and 2020). To prepare the library, the immunoSEQ multiplex PCR assay was applied. TCRdb stores this immuneACCESS table with in-frame sequences only. Part of the clones is absent; in the studies checked, under half of the shortfall reflects unresolved V genes, and no reason is known for the rest. Across this sample there are tens of thousands of clones, with roughly four fifths seen only once. Less than 3% of the sample lies in the top ten. The material sequenced was peripheral blood, taken from a patient treated with radiotherapy plus ipilimumab. The source of these receptors is a human donor with non-small cell lung cancer whose response to radiotherapy plus ipilimumab could not be evaluated.

On this clone: This CDR3 is also generated by other DNA sequences in the sample. This chain uses TRBV6-5 with TRBJ1-2; D is perhaps TRBD1 (6 bases). Trimming took 0 bases from V and 2 from J, leaving 10 bases between them. The V gene's germline CDR1 is MNHEY and CDR2 SVGAGI. The CDR3 runs 15 residues. CDR3 amino acids: CASSYSGQRNYGYTF. As DNA, the CDR3 is TGTGCCAGCAGTTACTCGGGACAACGGAACTATGGCTACACCTTC.

This rearrangement joins TRBV19 to TRBJ2-7; no clear D. The CDR3 is made up of 14 amino acids. The germline CDR1 and CDR2 sequences are LNHDA and SQIVND (reference sequence). V shed 3 bases and J shed 3 bases, with 12 bases lying between them. CDR3 protein: CASSMRSAIYEQYF. As DNA, the CDR3 is TGTGCCAGTAGTATGAGGTCAGCTATCTACGAGCAGTACTTC.

This rearrangement joins TRBV28 to TRBJ2-3; TRBD2 matches at 11 bases. Looked up from germline, CDR1 is MDHEN and CDR2 is SYDVKM. J lost 7 bases, V lost 3 bases, and 6 bases had no gene match. This CDR3 spans 15 amino acids. The CDR3 nucleotides read TGTGCCAGCAGTTTTAGCGGGGGGGCCCAATATACGCAGTATTTT. This encodes CASSFSGGAQYTQYF.

This clone has just a few counts. The chain carries TRBV28 and TRBJ1-1; D gene unclear. Germline CDR1 MDHEN, CDR2 SYDVKM. The CDR3 is made up of 13 amino acids. The V end lost 5 bases, the J end lost 5 bases, and 12 bases lay between the germline ends. The CDR3 sequence: CASSEMRVTEAFF. In DNA, the CDR3 is TGTGCCAGCAGTGAAATGAGGGTGACTGAAGCTTTCTTT.

The chain combines TRBV5-1 with TRBJ2-2; no firm D call. CDR1 is SGHRS and CDR2 is YFSETQ in the germline V gene. V lost 0 bases, J lost 9 bases, and 9 bases lay in between. This CDR3 spans 13 amino acids. The CDR3 region is CASSLDVGWELFF. The CDR3 DNA follows: TGCGCCAGCAGCTTGGATGTCGGTTGGGAGCTGTTTTTT. Complete variable domain (other parts from reference TRBV5-1 and TRBJ2-2): KAGVTQTPRYLIKTRGQQVTLSCSPISGHRSVSWYQQTPGQGLQFLFEYFSETQRNKGNFPGRFSGRQFSNSRSEMNVSTLELGDSALYLCASSLDVGWELFFGEGSRLTVL.

The rearrangement links TRBV6-6 to TRBJ1-1; D is unclear. This CDR3 is built from 13 residues. V was clipped by 4 bases and J by 4 bases, with 10 bases between them. Germline-derived CDR1 and CDR2 are MNHNY and SVGAGI (reference sequence). The CDR3 DNA sequence: TGTGCCAGCAGTTCGCAGGACTCCACTGAAGCTTTCTTT. Translated, it gives CASSSQDSTEAFF.

This chain connects TRBV5-1 to TRBJ1-1; 9 bases agree with TRBD1. V shed 4 bases and J 2 bases; nucleotides not matched to a gene: 9. Germline V lookup: CDR1 SGHRS, CDR2 YFSETQ. This CDR3 region has 16 residues. CDR3 amino acids: CASSNPGQGVNTEAFF. In DNA, the CDR3 is TGCGCCAGCAGCAATCCGGGACAGGGCGTTAACACTGAAGCTTTCTTT. Full variable domain (outside the CDR3, taken from reference TRBV5-1 and TRBJ1-1): KAGVTQTPRYLIKTRGQQVTLSCSPISGHRSVSWYQQTPGQGLQFLFEYFSETQRNKGNFPGRFSGRQFSNSRSEMNVSTLELGDSALYLCASSNPGQGVNTEAFFGQGTRLTVV.

The chain is built from TRBV27 and TRBJ1-1, with D perhaps TRBD1 (5 bases). This CDR3 is built from 17 residues. In germline, CDR1 is MNHEY, CDR2 SMNVEV (reference sequence). V lost 4 bases and J 1 base, leaving 19 bases between the germline ends. The CDR3, as DNA: TGTGCCAGCAGTTCAACCCGGACGGGACTGAGGAACACTGAAGCTTTCTTT. This sequence encodes CASSSTRTGLRNTEAFF.

This chain links TRBV28 with TRBJ2-7; possible D gene TRBD1, 6 bases. The CDR3 contains 14 residues. Per the germline V gene, CDR1 is MDHEN and CDR2 is SYDVKM. V was shortened by 3 bases and J by 2 bases, with 11 bases between the two germline ends. For the CDR3, the DNA is TGTGCCAGCAGTTTCACAGGGAGCCCCTACGAGCAGTACTTC. Its translation: CASSFTGSPYEQYF.

The V and J genes are TRBV5-1 and TRBJ2-3, with D possibly being TRBD2 (5 bases). Trimming took off 4 bases at V and 0 bases at J, with 15 bases between the two ends. Germline CDR1 reads SGHRS; CDR2 reads YFSETQ. The CDR3 extends over 16 amino acids. For the CDR3, the DNA is TGCGCCAGCAGCACCCCGGGGTTCTCTAGCACAGATACGCAGTATTTT. Its translation is CASSTPGFSSTDTQYF.

In its sample, this clone was seen a few times. The rearrangement links TRBV18 to TRBJ1-5; D ambiguous. The CDR3 sequence is 14 residues long. V was trimmed by 3 bases and J by 1 base, leaving 7 bases between them. Germline CDR1 reads KGHSH; CDR2 reads LQKENI. The CDR3 bases are TGTGCCAGCTCACCGAGCGGAAGCAATCAGCCCCAGCATTTT. Translated, it gives CASSPSGSNQPQHF.

V gene TRBV7-2 combines with J gene TRBJ2-3; TRBD2 aligns across 7 bases. This CDR3 has 17 amino acids. Germline CDR1 is SGHTA and CDR2 is FQGNSA. The ends lost 4 bases at V and 0 bases at J; junction bases unmatched: 10. CDR3 sequence reads: CASSWGGGVFSTDTQYF. The CDR3 bases are TGTGCCAGCAGCTGGGGGGGAGGGGTCTTTAGCACAGATACGCAGTATTTT.

This chain joins TRBV6-5 and TRBJ2-1; TRBD1 matches 7 bases. In germline, CDR1 is MNHEY, CDR2 SVGAGI. The CDR3 spans 16 residues. V lost 0 bases and J lost 5; bases outside the gene matches: 7. In nucleotides, the CDR3 is TGTGCCAGCAGTTACTCAGGGACAGTAAGTAACAATGAGCAGTTCTTC. Amino acids: CASSYSGTVSNNEQFF.

The V call is TRBV6-1, the J call TRBJ1-5; D unclear. Trimming left V 5 bases short and J 3 bases short, with 8 bases between. This CDR3 region has 13 residues. Germline CDR1 reads MNHNS; CDR2 reads SASEGT. CDR3 DNA sequence: TGTGCCAGCAGTCGCGGCCTCAATCAGCCCCAGCATTTT. It codes for CASSRGLNQPQHF.

The chain uses TRBV5-4 and TRBJ2-7; 9 bases line up with TRBD2. The CDR3 consists of 14 residues. V trimming: 10 bases; J trimming: 6 bases; junction bases outside the gene matches: 14. Per germline, CDR1 SGHNT and CDR2 YYREEE (reference sequence). The CDR3 loop is CAGSLGGRAGEQYF. The CDR3 bases are TGTGCCGGATCCCTCGGCGGGAGGGCCGGCGAGCAGTACTTC.

The V gene is TRBV4-1, the J gene TRBJ2-4, with D possibly TRBD1 on 5 matching bases. The length of the CDR3 is 19 residues. Germline CDR1 reads MGHRA; CDR2 reads YSYEKL. V shed 0 bases and J shed 3 bases, with 21 bases lying between them. As DNA, the CDR3 is TGCGCCAGCAGCCAAGAGGTAGGGCTAGGGGCCCCTAGCAAAAACATTCAGTACTTC. It encodes CASSQEVGLGAPSKNIQYF.

This clone was seen a few times. This sample also contains other DNA sequences that code for the same CDR3. The J gene is TRBJ1-1, the V gene TRBV5-4; the match to TRBD1 covers 8 bases. The germline gives CDR1 SGHNT, CDR2 YYREEE (reference sequence). With 0 bases clipped from V and 4 bases from J, the junction kept 2 bases outside the gene matches. This CDR3 is built from 14 residues. The CDR3 DNA follows: TGTGCCAGCAGCTTGGGGCAGGGGGCCACTGAAGCTTTCTTT. It yields the protein CASSLGQGATEAFF.

In this sample, this clone turned up a few times. The chain couples TRBV10-3 to TRBJ1-4; the D is unclear. The V and J ends lost 5 bases and 3 bases respectively, with 10 bases between them. The CDR3 is 14 amino acids. Germline CDR1 and CDR2: ENHRY and SYGVKD. CDR3 sequence reads: CAISQTDANEKLFF. CDR3 nucleotides: TGTGCCATCAGTCAGACTGACGCTAATGAAAAACTGTTTTTT.

This clone was recorded a few times. The chain links TRBV15 to TRBJ2-1, with 9 bases fitting TRBD1. The trim removed 1 base at V and 7 bases at J, leaving 8 bases unmatched. This CDR3 region has 16 residues. CDR1 and CDR2 from the germline V gene are LNHNV and YYDKDF (reference sequence). This CDR3 reads CATSRGGDRALNEQFF. CDR3 DNA sequence: TGTGCCACCAGCAGAGGGGGGGACAGGGCGTTGAATGAGCAGTTCTTC.

This clone was detected a few times. V gene TRBV5-1 combines with J gene TRBJ1-4; D remains unclear. This CDR3 comprises 15 residues. Germline lookup yields CDR1 SGHRS and CDR2 YFSETQ. V lost 6 bases and J 4 bases, leaving 16 bases between the germline ends. The CDR3 coding sequence is TGCGCCAGCACCACCAACAGTCCGAGTAATGAAAAACTGTTTTTT. As protein: CASTTNSPSNEKLFF.

This chain uses TRBV5-1 with TRBJ1-2; TRBD1 agrees at 8 bases. The germline CDR1 and CDR2 sequences are SGHRS and YFSETQ. The junction had 21 bases not matched to a gene; V was cut back by 5 bases and J by 3 bases. The CDR3 runs to 19 residues. The CDR3 region is CASRRFLGRQGSEDYGYTF. CDR3 DNA sequence: TGCGCCAGCAGACGGTTTTTAGGGCGACAGGGGTCCGAGGACTATGGCTACACCTTC. Based on the CDR3 plus reference TRBV5-1 and TRBJ1-2, the full variable domain is KAGVTQTPRYLIKTRGQQVTLSCSPISGHRSVSWYQQTPGQGLQFLFEYFSETQRNKGNFPGRFSGRQFSNSRSEMNVSTLELGDSALYLCASRRFLGRQGSEDYGYTFGSGTRLTVV.

The genes are TRBV4-3 and TRBJ2-7; 16 bases line up with TRBD2. The V segment lost 6 bases and the J segment 5 bases; nucleotides outside the gene matches: 10. The CDR3 contains 17 residues. Germline lookup yields CDR1 LGHNA and CDR2 YSLEER. CDR3 residues: CASSPGTSGRADDEQYF. The CDR3 DNA reads TGCGCCAGCAGTCCAGGGACTAGCGGGAGGGCCGATGACGAGCAGTACTTC.

The chain couples TRBV7-7 to TRBJ1-4, with D possibly matching TRBD1 (5 bases). Germline V CDR1 and CDR2: SSHAT, FNYEAQ (reference sequence). V gave up 5 bases and J gave up 5 bases, with 12 bases separating them. The CDR3 contains 14 residues. CDR3 region: CASSRAGENEKLFF. The DNA of the CDR3 is TGTGCCAGCAGCCGCGCGGGGGAGAATGAAAAACTGTTTTTT.

The rearrangement joins TRBV4-1 to TRBJ1-4; a possible D gene is TRBD1 (6 bases). CDR1 MGHRA and CDR2 YSYEKL come from the germline V gene. This CDR3 comprises 16 residues. Trimming cost V 4 bases and J 7 bases, with 19 bases left between them. The CDR3 DNA reads as TGCGCCAGCAGCCGGGTACTCACAGGGTCGGGTGAAAAACTGTTTTTT. Its translation is CASSRVLTGSGEKLFF.

V and J are TRBV19 and TRBJ1-1; TRBD1 is a possible D gene (6 bases). Germline loops: CDR1 LNHDA, CDR2 SQIVND (reference sequence). Trimming removed 1 base from V and 8 bases from J, with 11 bases in between. CDR3 size: 13 residues. This CDR3 is CASSIVGTLEAFF. In DNA form, the CDR3 reads TGTGCCAGTAGTATAGTTGGGACACTGGAAGCTTTCTTT.

The J gene is TRBJ1-2, the V gene TRBV28, with no clear D. The CDR3 consists of 14 residues. The germline V gene encodes CDR1 MDHEN and CDR2 SYDVKM. Trimming stripped 6 bases from V and 2 bases from J, with 13 bases between. The CDR3 loop is CASSREGGNYGYTF. The CDR3 coding sequence is TGTGCCAGCAGCCGGGAGGGAGGGAACTATGGCTACACCTTC.

The chain carries TRBV6-5 and TRBJ2-7; D is possibly TRBD2 (5 bases). V was trimmed by 0 bases and J by 0 bases, leaving 9 bases between them. The CDR3 is 15 residues long. Germline V CDR1 and CDR2: MNHEY, SVGAGI. The CDR3 sequence: CASSYSTGVSYEQYF. CDR3 DNA sequence: TGTGCCAGCAGTTACTCGACCGGGGTCTCCTACGAGCAGTACTTC.

This clone came up once. The rearrangement uses TRBV27 and TRBJ2-7; TRBD1 matches at 10 bases. CDR3 length: 14 residues. CDR1 is MNHEY, CDR2 SMNVEV, per germline (reference sequence). The V and J ends lost 7 bases and 6 bases, in that order; junction bases with no gene match: 9. CDR3 in amino acids: CASKTGTGETEQYF. Here the CDR3 DNA reads TGTGCCAGCAAAACCGGGACAGGGGAGACCGAGCAGTACTTC.

This clone was seen only once. The chain joins TRBV5-1 to TRBJ2-6; TRBD1 is a possible D gene (6 bases). The CDR3 consists of 15 residues. CDR1 is SGHRS and CDR2 is YFSETQ in the germline V gene. With 3 bases removed from V and 1 base from J, the gap between germline ends came to 8 bases. The CDR3 loop is CASSSQGSGANVLTF. In DNA, the CDR3 is TGCGCCAGCAGCTCTCAGGGGTCTGGGGCCAACGTCCTGACTTTC. The complete variable domain, with remaining parts taken from reference TRBV5-1 and TRBJ2-6, reads KAGVTQTPRYLIKTRGQQVTLSCSPISGHRSVSWYQQTPGQGLQFLFEYFSETQRNKGNFPGRFSGRQFSNSRSEMNVSTLELGDSALYLCASSSQGSGANVLTFGAGSRLTVL.

The chain uses TRBV6-5 and TRBJ1-1; D is uncertain. The V and J ends lost 4 bases and 1 base respectively, with 7 bases between them. CDR3 length: 13 residues. The germline V gene encodes CDR1 MNHEY and CDR2 SVGAGI. CDR3 loop: CASSLAENTEAFF. The CDR3 bases are TGTGCCAGCAGTTTGGCAGAGAACACTGAAGCTTTCTTT.

In DNA form, the CDR3 reads TGCGCCAGCAGCCGACAGGGGGTGGACACTGAAGCTTTCTTT. It encodes CASSRQGVDTEAFF. This chain uses TRBV4-1 with TRBJ1-1; TRBD1 aligns across 9 bases. The CDR3 runs 14 residues. The germline CDR1 and CDR2 sequences are MGHRA and YSYEKL. V lost 4 bases and J lost 3; bases outside the gene matches: 3.